One and the same sample provided the 16 T cell receptor beta chains below, sequenced in a study of T cells after yellow fever vaccination. From the 5' RACE reads, TCRdb called clonotypes with MiXCR, one entry per CDR3 protein. The repertoire holds 300,000 to 450,000 distinct CDR3 sequences, about 6.2% seen once, with approximately 16% in the top ten. The sample here was PBMCs, taken 5 days after the yellow fever booster vaccination. The receptors were gathered from a young man who received the YFV17D yellow fever vaccine.

This clonotype was recorded a few times. The chain employs TRBV29-1 and TRBJ1-1, with unresolved D. This CDR3 has 13 residues. Germline V lookup: CDR1 SQVTM, CDR2 ANQGSEA. V lost 3 bases, J lost 2 bases, and 10 bases lay in between. The CDR3 is CSVELTLNTEAFF. As DNA, the CDR3 is TGCAGCGTTGAGCTCACCCTTAACACTGAAGCTTTCTTT.

As regards this clonotype: A much larger clone is a single base away; this may be a read error. The chain employs TRBV4-3 and TRBJ2-2, with D possibly called TRBD1 or TRBD2 (5 bases each). Per germline, CDR1 LGHNA and CDR2 YSLEER. This CDR3 region has 15 residues. The CDR3 here is CASSQVGRTTGEQFF. In nucleotides, the CDR3 is TGCGCCAGCAGCCAGGTGGGACGAACCACCGGGGAGCAGTTTTTT.

This clonotype was counted between two and nine times. V usage is TRBV7-9 and J usage is TRBJ2-6; 10 positions agree with TRBD2. The CDR3 has 17 residues. Losses at the gene ends were 4 bases for V and 3 bases for J; bases not matched to a gene: 6. The germline gives CDR1 SEHNR, CDR2 FQNEAQ (reference sequence). The CDR3: CASSWEREGRGANVLTF. CDR3 nucleotides: TGTGCCAGCAGCTGGGAGCGGGAGGGCCGTGGGGCCAACGTCCTGACTTTC.

This chain uses TRBV12-3 or TRBV12-4 with TRBJ2-5, with 7 bases matching TRBD1. This CDR3 comprises 15 residues. J was trimmed by 4 bases and V by 2 bases; bases with no gene match: 7. The CDR3 spells CASSLFRGQRETQYF. Here the CDR3 DNA reads TGTGCCAGCAGTTTATTTAGGGGACAGCGAGAGACCCAGTACTTC.

The DNA for the CDR3 is TGTGCCAGCAGCTTAAACAGGGTCTACGAGCAGTACTTC. As protein: CASSLNRVYEQYF. The chain employs TRBV11-2 and TRBJ2-7, with D perhaps TRBD1 (6 bases). The V and J ends lost 2 bases and 3 bases respectively, with 8 bases between them. CDR1 is SGHAT and CDR2 is FQNNGV in the germline V gene. This CDR3 is 13 amino acids long. Filled out from reference TRBV11-2 and TRBJ2-7, the complete variable domain reads EAGVAQSPRYKIIEKRQSVAFWCNPISGHATLYWYQQILGQGPKLLIQFQNNGVVDDSQLPKDRFSAERLKGVDSTLKIQPAKLEDSAVYLCASSLNRVYEQYFGPGTRLTVT.

V gene TRBV10-3 combines with J gene TRBJ1-2, with TRBD1 as a possible D gene (5 bases). The CDR3 spans 13 residues. Germline V lookup: CDR1 ENHRY, CDR2 SYGVKD. Trimming took 2 bases from V and 7 from J, leaving 11 bases between them. The CDR3 DNA is TGTGCCATCAGTGAGGGGACTGCCTTTGGCTACACCTTC. Translation gives CAISEGTAFGYTF.

This clonotype was counted many times. The V call is TRBV4-3, the J call TRBJ2-3; 10 bases line up with TRBD1. V was pared by 2 bases and J by 4 bases, with 9 bases of the junction left unmatched. This CDR3 contains 17 residues. The germline V gene encodes CDR1 LGHNA and CDR2 YSLEER. CDR3 bases: TGCGCCAGCAGCCAAAACCCTCGACAGGGGGCTTCAGATACGCAGTATTTT. It codes for CASSQNPRQGASDTQYF.

The table lists this clonotype with a few counts. The chain recombines TRBV5-1 with TRBJ2-5, with TRBD2 identical over 10 bases. CDR1 is SGHRS, CDR2 YFSETQ, per germline. The CDR3 runs to 15 residues. V lost 3 bases to trimming and J lost 5 bases; unmatched junction nucleotides: 7. In nucleotides, the CDR3 is TGCGCCAGCAGCTGGCAACAAGCGGGAGGGGAGACCCAGTACTTC. This gives the protein CASSWQQAGGETQYF.

The table lists this clonotype with a few counts. The V gene is TRBV20-1, the J gene TRBJ1-4, with TRBD1 as a possible D gene (5 bases). The CDR3 contains 14 residues. Trimming removed 0 bases from V and 7 bases from J, with 12 bases in between. Germline CDR1 and CDR2: DFQATT and SNEGSKA (reference sequence). CDR3 sequence: CSARDPGPIEKLFF. In DNA form, the CDR3 reads TGCAGTGCTAGAGACCCAGGGCCGATTGAAAAACTGTTTTTT.

The chain links TRBV9 to TRBJ2-2; unclear D gene. The CDR3 contains 11 residues. CDR1 is SGDLS, CDR2 YYNGEE, per germline. V was shortened by 3 bases and J by 6 bases, with 3 bases between the two germline ends. The CDR3 sequence is CASSAAGELFF. The DNA for the CDR3 is TGTGCCAGCAGCGCGGCCGGGGAGCTGTTTTTT.

The chain employs TRBV15 and TRBJ2-1, with TRBD2 matching over 10 bases. The CDR3 runs to 14 residues. With 8 bases clipped from V and 10 bases from J, the junction kept 11 bases outside the gene matches. Germline V gene data show CDR1 as LNHNV and CDR2 as YYDKDF (reference sequence). CDR3 residues: CATGLAGVYPEQFF. The DNA for the CDR3 is TGTGCCACCGGGCTAGCGGGAGTCTACCCCGAGCAGTTCTTC.

This clonotype was counted many times. This chain joins TRBV5-1 and TRBJ2-7, with D perhaps matching TRBD1 (5 bases). The germline V and J ends were trimmed by 2 bases and 3 bases, with 18 bases remaining between them. CDR1 SGHRS and CDR2 YFSETQ come from the germline V gene. This CDR3 region has 16 residues. Here the CDR3 reads CASSFVGAGYSYEQYF. CDR3 bases: TGCGCCAGCAGCTTTGTTGGGGCAGGGTACAGCTACGAGCAGTACTTC.

The chain employs TRBV7-7 and TRBJ2-3; 8 nucleotides match TRBD2. The trim removed 5 bases at V and 4 bases at J, leaving 8 bases unmatched. The CDR3 is 15 residues long. Germline CDR1 reads SSHAT; CDR2 reads FNYEAQ (reference sequence). This chain's CDR3 is CASSGPGLGADTQYF. The CDR3, as DNA: TGTGCCAGCAGCGGACCGGGACTAGGGGCAGATACGCAGTATTTT.

This clonotype was counted ten times or more. The chain is built from TRBV6-5 and TRBJ2-7; D remains ambiguous. This CDR3 contains 14 residues. The V and J ends lost 2 bases and 0 bases respectively, with 8 bases between them. Germline CDR1 and CDR2: MNHEY and SVGAGI. This chain's CDR3 is CASSYAVSSYEQYF. The CDR3, as DNA: TGTGCCAGCAGTTACGCAGTAAGCTCCTACGAGCAGTACTTC.

This clonotype was observed a handful of times. This chain links TRBV5-1 with TRBJ2-3; D remains unclear. V dropped 0 bases and J dropped 6 bases, with 14 bases sitting between them. Germline V gives CDR1 SGHRS, CDR2 YFSETQ. The CDR3 contains 15 residues. The CDR3 region has the DNA TGCGCCAGCAGCTTGGTGGGCAGGTCTTCGGATACGCAGTATTTT. Its protein product is CASSLVGRSSDTQYF.

The chain joins TRBV9 to TRBJ2-2; no firm D call. V lost 6 bases and J 8 bases, leaving 14 bases between the germline ends. CDR3 length: 13 amino acids. The V gene's germline CDR1 is SGDLS and CDR2 YYNGEE. CDR3 residues: CASTIYPGGELFF. CDR3 sequence (DNA): TGTGCCAGCACCATATATCCGGGTGGGGAGCTGTTTTTT.